The sequence of this T cell receptor beta chain was determined in a study of cytomegalovirus exposure and HLA in healthy donors. Method: immunoSEQ multiplex PCR; TCRdb's copy keeps in-frame clones and lacks some. The data show 82,000 or so clones, about 92% seen once. The donors were in the roughly 130-subject validation cohort; that cohort was separate from the roughly 660-subject first cohort. Notes on this clone: Its antigen is not known.

Notes on the study in general: According to a subsequent analysis, TCR clusters from the first cohort were inclined to appear together in the roughly 110 validation repertoires. The study recorded about 160 TCR beta chains that were cytomegalovirus-associated. Most TCR sequences were uncommon, yet certain public TCRs appeared in many donors.

The CDR3 spans 13 residues. Germline V gene sequence: CDR1 KGHSH, CDR2 LQKENI. Trimming took off 5 bases at V and 2 bases at J, with 9 bases between the two ends. The sequence derives from a man between 18 and 29 years old in good health and CMV-seronegative. Material for sequencing was PBMCs. The V gene is TRBV18, the J gene TRBJ1-1, with a tentative D call TRBD1 (5 bases). The CDR3 reads CASSEGVNTEAFF. In DNA form, the CDR3 reads TGTGCCAGCTCAGAAGGGGTAAACACTGAAGCTTTCTTT.